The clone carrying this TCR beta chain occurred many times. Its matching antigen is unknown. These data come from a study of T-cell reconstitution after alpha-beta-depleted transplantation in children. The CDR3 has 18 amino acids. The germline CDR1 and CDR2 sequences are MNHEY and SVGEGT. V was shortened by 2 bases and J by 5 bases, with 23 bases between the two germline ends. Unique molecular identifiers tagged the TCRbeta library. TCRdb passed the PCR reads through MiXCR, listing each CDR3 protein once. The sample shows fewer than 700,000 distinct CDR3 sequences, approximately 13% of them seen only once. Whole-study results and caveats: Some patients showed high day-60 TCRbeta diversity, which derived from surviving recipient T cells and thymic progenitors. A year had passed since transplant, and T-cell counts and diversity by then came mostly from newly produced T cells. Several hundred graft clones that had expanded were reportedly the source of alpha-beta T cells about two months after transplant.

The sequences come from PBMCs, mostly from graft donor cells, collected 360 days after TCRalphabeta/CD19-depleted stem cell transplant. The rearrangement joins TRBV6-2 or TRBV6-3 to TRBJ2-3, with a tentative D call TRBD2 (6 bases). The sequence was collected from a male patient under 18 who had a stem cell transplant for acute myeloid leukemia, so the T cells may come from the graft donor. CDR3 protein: CASSYPLSEGSGEDTQYF. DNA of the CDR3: TGTGCCAGCAGTTACCCCCTCTCGGAGGGGTCGGGGGAAGATACGCAGTATTTT.